These 14 T cell receptor beta chains came from one sample sequenced in a study of blood T cell repertoires in COVID-19. Method: immunoSEQ multiplex PCR; TCRdb's copy keeps in-frame clones and lacks some. The sample yields about 180,000 clones, around 80% seen once. What was sequenced was PBMCs or T cells enriched from blood (not recorded which). The source of these receptors is a woman aged 45 to 65 who had recovered from COVID-19.

The chain carries TRBV18 and TRBJ2-7; TRBD2 matches 8 bases. Germline-derived CDR1 and CDR2 are KGHSH and LQKENI. V was pared by 2 bases and J by 2 bases, with 5 bases of the junction left unmatched. This CDR3 is 15 amino acids long. The chain's CDR3 is CASSPGGRQAYEQYF. The CDR3 nucleotides read TGTGCCAGCTCACCAGGCGGGAGGCAAGCCTACGAGCAGTACTTC.

The rearrangement links TRBV28 to TRBJ2-1; the match to TRBD2 covers 12 bases. Per germline, CDR1 MDHEN and CDR2 SYDVKM. After removal of 5 bases from V and 9 bases from J, the junction contained 8 bases not matched to a gene. This CDR3 is 15 amino acids long. The CDR3 reads CASSPLAGGPGEQFF. The CDR3 DNA is TGTGCCAGCAGTCCTCTAGCGGGAGGGCCCGGTGAGCAGTTCTTC.

The chain employs TRBV7-9 and TRBJ1-5, with D perhaps TRBD1 (6 bases). Trimming stripped 3 bases from V and 3 bases from J, with 9 bases between. The CDR3 contains 14 residues. Per the germline V gene, CDR1 is SEHNR and CDR2 is FQNEAQ (reference sequence). The CDR3 here is CASSFPGANQPQHF. The CDR3 bases are TGTGCCAGCAGCTTCCCAGGGGCCAATCAGCCCCAGCATTTT.

This clone was observed a handful of times. V usage is TRBV28 and J usage is TRBJ2-1; 12 nucleotides align to TRBD2. Germline V gene sequence: CDR1 MDHEN, CDR2 SYDVKM. The trim removed 7 bases at V and 7 bases at J, leaving 8 bases unmatched. The CDR3 length is 15 residues. The CDR3 bases are TGTGCCAGCATCCAGACTAGCGGGAGAGCAAATGAGCAGTTCTTC. Amino acids: CASIQTSGRANEQFF.

The V and J genes are TRBV6-5 and TRBJ1-1; no firm D call. Germline-derived CDR1 and CDR2 are MNHEY and SVGAGI. The CDR3 is 12 residues long. V was clipped by 6 bases and J by 1 base, with 6 bases between them. The CDR3 DNA reads TGTGCCAGCAGCAACACGAACACTGAAGCTTTCTTT. Protein: CASSNTNTEAFF.

This chain connects TRBV2 to TRBJ1-5; TRBD1 agrees at 7 bases. After removal of 5 bases from V and 1 base from J, the junction contained 5 bases not matched to a gene. This CDR3 contains 15 residues. CDR1 and CDR2 (germline): SNHLY, FYNNEI. DNA of the CDR3: TGTGCCAGCAGTACCTGGACAGGAAGCAATCAGCCCCAGCATTTT. Translated: CASSTWTGSNQPQHF.

J is TRBJ1-2 and V is TRBV6-1, with unresolved D. The CDR3 runs 12 residues. The germline V gene has CDR1 MNHNS and CDR2 SASEGT. V gave up 3 bases and J gave up 7 bases, with 9 bases separating them. CDR3 in DNA: TGTGCCAGCAGTGACATCGGCGGTGGCTACACCTTC. It translates to CASSDIGGGYTF.

The genes are TRBV21-1 and TRBJ1-3; the D call in the table, TRBD1, was not verified against the DNA. TRBV21-1 is deemed a pseudogene. This CDR3 has 17 residues. The CDR3 DNA follows: TGTGCCAGCAGCAAATCTGAGGGGGCGAAATCGGGAAACACCATATATTTT. Its protein is CASSKSEGAKSGNTIYF.

V usage is TRBV19 and J usage is TRBJ1-2, with 9 bases fitting TRBD1. The trim removed 6 bases at V and 4 bases at J, leaving 6 bases unmatched. Germline lookup yields CDR1 LNHDA and CDR2 SQIVND (reference sequence). CDR3 length: 14 residues. In nucleotides, the CDR3 is TGTGCCAGTAGCACGGACAGGGGCCTCTATGGCTACACCTTC. Translating it yields CASSTDRGLYGYTF.

The chain uses TRBV7-6 and TRBJ2-5, with 10 bases that match TRBD1. The CDR3 extends over 14 amino acids. V was clipped by 5 bases and J by 5 bases; unmatched bases: 5. The germline CDR1 and CDR2 sequences are SGHVS and FNYEAQ. In DNA form, the CDR3 reads TGTGCCAGCAGCAGGGACAGGGGCTATGAGACCCAGTACTTC. Encoded protein: CASSRDRGYETQYF.

V is TRBV7-6 and J is TRBJ1-2; tentative D call: TRBD1 (6 bases). CDR3 length: 16 amino acids. Germline V gene sequence: CDR1 SGHVS, CDR2 FNYEAQ. V was trimmed by 2 bases and J by 2 bases, leaving 15 bases between them. CDR3 region: CASSLRGRDNNYGYTF. The CDR3, as DNA: TGTGCCAGCAGCTTAAGGGGCCGGGACAACAACTATGGCTACACCTTC.

The chain joins TRBV5-8 to TRBJ1-2; D possibly corresponds to TRBD1 (5 bases). V dropped 3 bases and J dropped 2 bases, with 14 bases sitting between them. The CDR3 has 15 amino acids. Germline values: CDR1 SGHTS, CDR2 YDEGEE. The chain's CDR3 is CASSWSLQANYGYTF. The CDR3 coding sequence is TGTGCCAGCAGCTGGAGCTTACAGGCGAACTATGGCTACACCTTC.

The rearrangement links TRBV5-6 to TRBJ1-5, with no clear D. Germline loops: CDR1 SGHDT, CDR2 YYEEEE. With 2 bases removed from V and 1 base from J, the gap between germline ends came to 10 bases. There are 15 residues in the CDR3. CDR3 region: CASSFRRESNQPQHF. For the CDR3, the DNA is TGTGCCAGCAGCTTTCGGAGGGAGAGCAATCAGCCCCAGCATTTT.

The chain recombines TRBV15 with TRBJ1-1; 8 nucleotides align to TRBD1. Looked up from germline, CDR1 is LNHNV and CDR2 is YYDKDF (reference sequence). CDR3 length equals 14 residues. Trimming took 2 bases from V and 4 from J; bases not matched to a gene: 3. The CDR3 reads CATSRSTGGTEAFF. CDR3 DNA sequence: TGTGCCACCAGCAGATCTACAGGGGGCACTGAAGCTTTCTTT.